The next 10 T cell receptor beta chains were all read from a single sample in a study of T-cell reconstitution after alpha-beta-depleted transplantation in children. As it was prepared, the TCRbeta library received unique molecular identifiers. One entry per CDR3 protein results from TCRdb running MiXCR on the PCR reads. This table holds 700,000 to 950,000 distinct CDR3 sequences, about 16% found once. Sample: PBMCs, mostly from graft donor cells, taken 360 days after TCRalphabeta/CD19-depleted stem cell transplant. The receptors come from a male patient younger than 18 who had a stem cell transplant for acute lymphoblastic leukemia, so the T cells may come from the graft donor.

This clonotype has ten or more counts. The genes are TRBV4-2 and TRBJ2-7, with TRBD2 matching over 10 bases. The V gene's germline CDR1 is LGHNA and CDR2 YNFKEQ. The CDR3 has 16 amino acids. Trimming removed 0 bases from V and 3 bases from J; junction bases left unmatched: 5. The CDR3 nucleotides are TGTGCCAGCAGCCAAGACCTCACTAGCGGGATCTACGAGCAGTACTTC. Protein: CASSQDLTSGIYEQYF.

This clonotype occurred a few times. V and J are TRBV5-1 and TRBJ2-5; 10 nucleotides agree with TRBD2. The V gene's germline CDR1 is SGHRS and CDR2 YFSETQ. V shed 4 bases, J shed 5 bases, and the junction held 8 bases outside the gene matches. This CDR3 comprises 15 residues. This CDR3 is CASSPRAGGPETQYF. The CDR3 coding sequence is TGCGCCAGCAGCCCGAGAGCGGGAGGGCCCGAGACCCAGTACTTC.

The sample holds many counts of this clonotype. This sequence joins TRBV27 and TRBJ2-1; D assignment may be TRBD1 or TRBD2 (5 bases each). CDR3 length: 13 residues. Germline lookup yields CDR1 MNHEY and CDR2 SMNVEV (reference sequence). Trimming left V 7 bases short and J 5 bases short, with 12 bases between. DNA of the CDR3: TGTGCCAGCAAAGGTGTGGGGGACAATGAGCAGTTCTTC. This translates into CASKGVGDNEQFF.

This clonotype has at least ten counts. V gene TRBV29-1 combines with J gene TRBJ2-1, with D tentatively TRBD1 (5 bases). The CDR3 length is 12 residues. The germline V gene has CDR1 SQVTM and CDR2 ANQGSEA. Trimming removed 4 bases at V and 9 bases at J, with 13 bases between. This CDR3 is CSVAGQGSEQFF. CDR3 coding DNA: TGCAGCGTTGCTGGTCAGGGCAGTGAGCAGTTCTTC.

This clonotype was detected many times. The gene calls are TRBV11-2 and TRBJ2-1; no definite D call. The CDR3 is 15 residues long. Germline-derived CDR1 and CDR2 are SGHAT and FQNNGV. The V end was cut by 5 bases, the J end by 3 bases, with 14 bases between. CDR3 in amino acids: CASSAPLVSYNEQFF. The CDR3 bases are TGTGCCAGCAGCGCCCCTCTAGTTAGCTACAATGAGCAGTTCTTC.

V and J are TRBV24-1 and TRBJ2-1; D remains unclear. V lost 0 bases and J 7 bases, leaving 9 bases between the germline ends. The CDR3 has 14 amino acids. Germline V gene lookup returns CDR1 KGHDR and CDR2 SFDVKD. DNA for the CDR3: TGTGCCACCAGTGATTTGCAAACCGGGAATGAGCAGTTCTTC. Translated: CATSDLQTGNEQFF.

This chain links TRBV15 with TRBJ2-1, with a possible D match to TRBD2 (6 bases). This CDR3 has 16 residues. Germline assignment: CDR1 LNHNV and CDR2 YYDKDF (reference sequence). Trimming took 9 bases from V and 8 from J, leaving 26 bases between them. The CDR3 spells CATGGWYRGRRDEQFF. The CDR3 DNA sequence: TGTGCCACTGGGGGTTGGTACCGGGGGAGAAGGGATGAGCAGTTCTTC.

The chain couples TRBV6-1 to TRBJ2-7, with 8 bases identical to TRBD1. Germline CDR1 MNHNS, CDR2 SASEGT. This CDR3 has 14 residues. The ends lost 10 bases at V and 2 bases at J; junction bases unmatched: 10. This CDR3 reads CATTRTGSTYEQYF. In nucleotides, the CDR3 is TGTGCCACCACCAGGACAGGGTCGACCTACGAGCAGTACTTC.

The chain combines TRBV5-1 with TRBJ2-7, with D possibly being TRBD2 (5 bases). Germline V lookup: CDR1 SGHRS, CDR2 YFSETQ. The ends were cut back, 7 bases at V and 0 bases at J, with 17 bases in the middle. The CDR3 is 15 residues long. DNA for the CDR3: TGCGCCAGCCGATCGTTAGCGTCTAGCTCCTACGAGCAGTACTTC. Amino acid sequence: CASRSLASSSYEQYF.

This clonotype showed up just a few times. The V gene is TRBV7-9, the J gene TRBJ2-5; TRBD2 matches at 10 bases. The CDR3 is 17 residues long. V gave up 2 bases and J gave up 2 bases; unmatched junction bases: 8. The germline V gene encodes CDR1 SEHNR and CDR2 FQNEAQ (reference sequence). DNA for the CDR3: TGTGCCAGCAGCTTACCCGAGACTAGCGGGTTACAAGAGACCCAGTACTTC. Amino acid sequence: CASSLPETSGLQETQYF.